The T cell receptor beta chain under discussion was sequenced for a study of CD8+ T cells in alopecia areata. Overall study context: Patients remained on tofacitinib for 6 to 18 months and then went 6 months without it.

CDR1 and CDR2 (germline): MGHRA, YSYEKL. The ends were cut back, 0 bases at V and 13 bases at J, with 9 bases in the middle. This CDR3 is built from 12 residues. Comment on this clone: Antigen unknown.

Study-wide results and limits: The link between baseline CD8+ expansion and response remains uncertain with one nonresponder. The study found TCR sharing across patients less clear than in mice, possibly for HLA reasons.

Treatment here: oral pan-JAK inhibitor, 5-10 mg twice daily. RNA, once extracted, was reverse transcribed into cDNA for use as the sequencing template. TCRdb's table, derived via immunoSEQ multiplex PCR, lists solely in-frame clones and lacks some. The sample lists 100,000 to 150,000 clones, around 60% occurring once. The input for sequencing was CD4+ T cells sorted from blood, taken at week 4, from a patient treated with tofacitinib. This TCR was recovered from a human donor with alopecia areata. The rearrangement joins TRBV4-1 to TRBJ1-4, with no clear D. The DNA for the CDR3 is TGCGCCAGCAGCCAAGATAAGGTTTTACTGTTTTTT. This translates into CASSQDKVLLFF.